This TCR beta chain was recorded in a study of OX40 agonist ivuxolimab in advanced cancers. There are 12 residues in the CDR3. V dropped 9 bases and J dropped 3 bases, with 11 bases sitting between them. The germline V gene encodes CDR1 MNHEY and CDR2 SMNVEV (reference sequence). TCRdb keeps only in-frame clones here, not all; method: immunoSEQ multiplex PCR. This table has more than 65,000 clones, around 80% appearing once. The sample in question was CD4+ or CD8+ T cells sorted from blood, obtained in a trial of the OX40 agonist ivuxolimab. The TCR comes from an adult with an advanced solid tumor such as melanoma, head and neck, liver or kidney cancer. The rearrangement joins TRBV27 to TRBJ1-1; D is perhaps TRBD1 (5 bases). The chain's CDR3 is CASRDGYTEAFF. The DNA for the CDR3 is TGTGCCAGTAGGGACGGCTACACTGAAGCTTTCTTT.